One and the same sample provided the 22 T cell receptor beta chains below, sequenced in a study of identical twins. A single record per CDR3 protein comes from TCRdb applying MiXCR to the 5' RACE reads. There are 500,000 to 650,000 distinct CDR3 sequences in the sample; about a fifth occur only once, and approximately 0.5% lies in the top ten. The data also belong to a second study, concerning yellow fever vaccine responses in identical twins.

Sequenced: CD4+ T cells sorted from blood. The receptors stem from a woman aged 18-30 years in good health.

This clonotype was seen more than once but under ten times. The genes are TRBV20-1 and TRBJ1-2; D not certain. The CDR3 loop spans 14 amino acids. V was clipped by 3 bases and J by 1 base, with 12 bases between them. Germline V gene sequence: CDR1 DFQATT, CDR2 SNEGSKA (reference sequence). The CDR3 is CSARGLPLNYGYTF. In DNA, the CDR3 is TGCAGTGCTAGGGGATTACCGCTTAACTATGGCTACACCTTC.

This clonotype was seen more than once but under ten times. The chain couples TRBV5-1 to TRBJ1-1; the match to TRBD1 covers 10 bases. From germline, CDR1 is SGHRS and CDR2 YFSETQ. The CDR3 contains 15 residues. The V and J ends lost 0 bases and 3 bases, in that order; junction bases with no gene match: 2. For the CDR3, the DNA is TGCGCCAGCAGCTTGGAGGGACAGGGGTACACTGAAGCTTTCTTT. Translating it yields CASSLEGQGYTEAFF. Full variable domain (rest looked up from reference TRBV5-1 and TRBJ1-1): KAGVTQTPRYLIKTRGQQVTLSCSPISGHRSVSWYQQTPGQGLQFLFEYFSETQRNKGNFPGRFSGRQFSNSRSEMNVSTLELGDSALYLCASSLEGQGYTEAFFGQGTRLTVV.

This clonotype was observed a handful of times. J is TRBJ1-1 and V is TRBV15; TRBD1 is a possible D gene (5 bases). Germline V gives CDR1 LNHNV, CDR2 YYDKDF (reference sequence). The germline V and J ends were trimmed by 0 bases and 5 bases, with 13 bases remaining between them. The CDR3 spans 15 residues. The CDR3: CATSRDRAGGTEAFF. DNA of the CDR3: TGTGCCACCAGCAGAGATAGGGCCGGGGGGACTGAAGCTTTCTTT.

This clonotype turned up a few times. V and J are TRBV29-1 and TRBJ2-7; 8 bases are a match to TRBD2. The CDR3 spans 15 residues. Germline CDR1 and CDR2: SQVTM and ANQGSEA. J was trimmed by 1 base and V by 7 bases; bases with no gene match: 12. As DNA, the CDR3 is TGCAGCGCCCGGACAGCGGGGGCATATTCCTACGAGCAGTACGTC. It codes for CSARTAGAYSYEQYV.

This clonotype was counted only a few times. J is TRBJ2-7 and V is TRBV10-3; D not resolved. Germline V gene lookup returns CDR1 ENHRY and CDR2 SYGVKD. V lost 2 bases to trimming and J lost 3 bases, with 8 bases between them. The CDR3 consists of 13 residues. For the CDR3, the DNA is TGTGCCATCAGTGAGGGGCAGGTCTACGAGCAGTACGTC. Translating it yields CAISEGQVYEQYV.

CDR3 sequence reads: CASSLSIRANQPQHF. The CDR3 nucleotides are TGTGCCAGCAGTTTATCGATCCGAGCCAATCAGCCCCAGCATTTT. The V call is TRBV27, the J call TRBJ1-5; no clear D gene. The V end was cut by 0 bases, the J end by 3 bases, with 9 bases between. Germline V lookup: CDR1 MNHEY, CDR2 SMNVEV (reference sequence). CDR3 length equals 15 residues.

As for this clonotype: A much larger clone is a single base away; this may be a read error. J is TRBJ2-2 and V is TRBV5-1, with unresolved D. V was pared by 6 bases and J by 1 base, with 4 bases between. From germline, CDR1 is SGHRS and CDR2 YFSETQ. The CDR3 length is 12 residues. The CDR3 DNA is TGCGCCAGCAAGGTGAACACCGGGGAGCTGTTTTTT. This codes for CASKVNTGELFF. Full variable domain (remainder filled in from reference TRBV5-1 and TRBJ2-2): KAGVTQTPRYLIKTRGQQVTLSCSPISGHRSVSWYQQTPGQGLQFLFEYFSETQRNKGNFPGRFSGRQFSNSRSEMNVSTLELGDSALYLCASKVNTGELFFGEGSRLTVL.

As concerns this clonotype: Its ends do not fully match the called genes, so a read error is possible. The rearrangement links TRBV29-1 to TRBJ2-1, with 8 nucleotides matching TRBD1. Germline V gene lookup returns CDR1 SQVTM and CDR2 ANQGSEA. The CDR3 loop spans 14 amino acids. The CDR3, as DNA: TGCAGCGTCGAAGAGGACAGGGTCCACAATGAGCAGTTCTTC. As protein: CSVEEDRVHNEQFF.

This clonotype was recorded a few times. The chain combines TRBV20-1 with TRBJ2-2; TRBD2 matches at 7 bases. The CDR3 is 15 residues long. The germline gives CDR1 DFQATT, CDR2 SNEGSKA (reference sequence). The trim removed 5 bases at V and 3 bases at J, leaving 9 bases unmatched. The CDR3 spells CSAPRSGAYTGELFF. In DNA form, the CDR3 reads TGCAGTGCTCCGAGGAGCGGGGCCTACACCGGGGAGCTGTTTTTT.

The V gene is TRBV20-1, the J gene TRBJ1-1; TRBD1 agrees at 8 bases. Trimming at V came to 3 bases and at J to 0 bases, leaving 0 bases not matched to a gene. The CDR3 covers 13 residues. Germline assignment: CDR1 DFQATT and CDR2 SNEGSKA (reference sequence). This CDR3 is CSARTGVNTEAFF. DNA of the CDR3: TGCAGTGCTAGGACAGGGGTGAACACTGAAGCTTTCTTT.

This clonotype was observed a few times. The J gene is TRBJ2-1, the V gene TRBV2; D may be TRBD2 (5 bases). Trimming took off 7 bases at V and 9 bases at J, with 16 bases between the two ends. Germline V lookup: CDR1 SNHLY, CDR2 FYNNEI. The CDR3 consists of 13 residues. The CDR3 sequence: CASIANGVSEQFF. The CDR3 nucleotides read TGTGCCAGCATCGCAAACGGGGTTAGTGAGCAGTTCTTC.

This clonotype turned up a few times. The chain joins TRBV14 to TRBJ2-4; perhaps TRBD1 as D (6 bases). The V gene lost 2 bases and the J gene lost 1 base, with 12 bases spanning the gap. Germline V gene data show CDR1 as SGHDN and CDR2 as FVKESK. The CDR3 is made up of 16 amino acids. The CDR3 DNA is TGTGCCAGCAGCCAACGAGGAGACAGGGCCAAAAACATTCAGTACTTC. This gives the protein CASSQRGDRAKNIQYF.

V and J are TRBV20-1 and TRBJ2-2; 11 positions match TRBD2. Trimming removed 3 bases from V and 2 bases from J; junction bases left unmatched: 11. In germline, CDR1 is DFQATT, CDR2 SNEGSKA (reference sequence). The CDR3 covers 18 residues. CDR3: CSARRSGLAGGNTGELFF. The CDR3, as DNA: TGCAGTGCTAGGCGCTCTGGTCTAGCGGGGGGTAACACCGGGGAGCTGTTTTTT.

The chain links TRBV12-3 or TRBV12-4 to TRBJ2-1; TRBD2 matches at 11 bases. The CDR3 covers 16 residues. V trimming: 6 bases; J trimming: 5 bases; junction bases outside the gene matches: 9. The DNA of the CDR3 is TGTGCCAGCAGCCTAAGCGGGACTAGCGGAGACAATGAGCAGTTCTTC. Translation: CASSLSGTSGDNEQFF.

The genes are TRBV5-6 and TRBJ2-1; 7 bases are shared with TRBD2. From germline, CDR1 is SGHDT and CDR2 YYEEEE. V dropped 5 bases and J dropped 5; count of bases not matched to a gene: 13. The CDR3 is 16 amino acids. The CDR3 sequence is CASSPSGGNRHNEQFF. The CDR3 DNA reads TGTGCCAGCAGTCCCTCGGGGGGAAATAGACACAATGAGCAGTTCTTC.

This clonotype appeared a few times. The J gene is TRBJ1-3, the V gene TRBV10-3, with a tentative D call TRBD1 (5 bases). Trimming removed 3 bases at V and 0 bases at J, with 9 bases between. The CDR3 runs 15 residues. Germline V gene data show CDR1 as ENHRY and CDR2 as SYGVKD. CDR3 sequence: CAISDRANSGNTIYF. The CDR3 region has the DNA TGTGCCATCAGTGACAGGGCGAACTCTGGAAACACCATATATTTT.

This clonotype was counted between two and nine times. The genes are TRBV11-2 and TRBJ2-7; 11 bases fit TRBD2. The ends lost 0 bases at V and 2 bases at J; junction bases unmatched: 9. The germline V gene encodes CDR1 SGHAT and CDR2 FQNNGV. The CDR3 runs to 18 residues. The CDR3 nucleotides read TGTGCCAGCAGCTTAGAGGGCGGGGGACTAGCGGTCCCCTACGAGCAGTACTTC. It yields the protein CASSLEGGGLAVPYEQYF.

The J gene is TRBJ2-7, the V gene TRBV9, with D possibly TRBD2 on 5 matching bases. From germline, CDR1 is SGDLS and CDR2 YYNGEE. CDR3 length: 16 amino acids. V lost 0 bases and J lost 2, with 15 bases in between. CDR3 residues: CASSVDGGGNPYEQYF. CDR3 bases: TGTGCCAGCAGCGTAGATGGAGGCGGAAACCCCTACGAGCAGTACTTC.

The CDR3 sequence: CASSPGGVAKNIQYF. The CDR3 nucleotides read TGTGCCAGCAGCCCCGGTGGGGTAGCCAAAAACATTCAGTACTTC. The genes are TRBV11-3 and TRBJ2-4; D unclear. Trimming left V 5 bases short and J 0 bases short, with 11 bases between. This CDR3 comprises 15 residues. Germline V CDR1 and CDR2: SGHNT, YENEEA.

The rearrangement links TRBV7-8 to TRBJ2-3; D might be TRBD2 (6 bases). The germline CDR1 and CDR2 sequences are SGHVS and FQNEAQ. This CDR3 has 20 amino acids. V was trimmed by 1 base and J by 1 base, leaving 24 bases between them. Here the CDR3 reads CASSLGGEAWFGGRTDTQYF. In nucleotides, the CDR3 is TGTGCCAGCAGCTTAGGAGGGGAGGCCTGGTTCGGGGGACGCACAGATACGCAGTATTTT.

This clonotype was picked up a small number of times. This chain uses TRBV24-1 with TRBJ2-1; 12 bases are a match to TRBD2. The CDR3 runs to 16 residues. Germline CDR1 and CDR2: KGHDR and SFDVKD. J was trimmed by 5 bases and V by 9 bases; bases with no gene match: 10. The CDR3 DNA reads as TGTGCCACCTCTGATCGACTAGCGGGAGTTCACAATGAGCAGTTCTTC. As protein: CATSDRLAGVHNEQFF.

There are a few counts of this clonotype. The chain has TRBV12-3 or TRBV12-4 and TRBJ2-1, with D perhaps matching TRBD1 or TRBD2 (5 bases each). The CDR3 is 13 residues long. Trimming left V 6 bases short and J 5 bases short, with 11 bases between. CDR3 DNA: TGTGCCAGCAGGACCGGGGCTAACAATGAGCAGTTCTTC. It codes for CASRTGANNEQFF.